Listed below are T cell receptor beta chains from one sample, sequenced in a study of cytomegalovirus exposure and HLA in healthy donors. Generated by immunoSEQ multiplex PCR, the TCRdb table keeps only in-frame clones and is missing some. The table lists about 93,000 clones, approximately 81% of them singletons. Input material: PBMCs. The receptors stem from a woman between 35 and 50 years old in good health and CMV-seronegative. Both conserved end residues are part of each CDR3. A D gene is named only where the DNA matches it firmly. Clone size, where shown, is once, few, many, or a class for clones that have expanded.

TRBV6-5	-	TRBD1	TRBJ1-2	TGTGCCAGCAGCAGGGGGTTGGACTATGGCTACACCTTC	CASSRGLDYGYTF
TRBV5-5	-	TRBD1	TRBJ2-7	TGTGCCAGCAGCTTGAGGGGGCCTACCGAGCAGTACTTC	CASSLRGPTEQYF
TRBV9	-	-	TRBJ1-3	TGTGCCAGCAGCGTAGCTACTACAGGGCCTAGAAACACCATATATTTT	CASSVATTGPRNTIYF
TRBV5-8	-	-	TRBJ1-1	TGTGCCAGCTCTTTTAGCTTAAACACTGAAGCTTTCTTT	CASSFSLNTEAFF
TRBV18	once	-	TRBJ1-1	TGTGCCAGCTCACCAGGGCGACAGCATCACACTGAAGCTTTCTTT	CASSPGRQHHTEAFF
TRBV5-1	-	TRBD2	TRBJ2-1	TGCGCCAGCAGCCCCGAGGGAGCGGGGGGGGGTGAGCAGTTCTTC	CASSPEGAGGGEQFF
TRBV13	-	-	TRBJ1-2	TGTGCCAGCAGCGACAAGACAGGAACCCTTTATGGCTACACCTTC	CASSDKTGTLYGYTF
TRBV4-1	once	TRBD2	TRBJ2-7	TGCGCCAGCAGCCAGGGGACTAGCGGGAGGTACCCCTACGAGCAGTACTTC	CASSQGTSGRYPYEQYF
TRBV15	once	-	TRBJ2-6	TGTGCCACCAGCATCCGGGGGAACTCTGGGGCCAACGTCCTGACTTTC	CATSIRGNSGANVLTF
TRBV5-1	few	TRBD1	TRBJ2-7	TGCGCCAGCAGCATGACAGGGGGGCCCTACGAGCAGTACTTC	CASSMTGGPYEQYF
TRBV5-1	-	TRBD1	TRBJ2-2	TGCGCCAGGAAACAGGGGAGAGTCGGGGAGCTGTTTTTT	CARKQGRVGELFF
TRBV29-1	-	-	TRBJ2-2	TGCAGCGTCGCGCTTAGCGGCAGACACACCGGGGAGCTGTTTTTT	CSVALSGRHTGELFF
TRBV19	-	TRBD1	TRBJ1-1	TGTGCCAGTAGTCCTTCTCCAGGGGGAAGGACTGAAGCTTTCTTT	CASSPSPGGRTEAFF
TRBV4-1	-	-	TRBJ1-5	TGCGCCAGCAGCCACCCCCGGGGGTATAGTCAGCCCCAGCATTTT	CASSHPRGYSQPQHF
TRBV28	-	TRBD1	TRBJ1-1	TGTGCCACCTACAGGGGGCAAGGAGCTTTCTTT	CATYRGQGAFF
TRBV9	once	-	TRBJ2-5	TGTGCCAGCAGCGTAGGTAGCAGTCAAGAGACCCAGTACTTC	CASSVGSSQETQYF
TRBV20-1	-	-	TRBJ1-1	TGCAGTGCTAGCTCGGTCACTGAAGCTTTCTTT	CSASSVTEAFF
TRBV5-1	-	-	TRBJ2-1	TGCGCCAGCAGCTCCCGTCCGTCACGGAGCTCCTACAATGAGCAGTTCTTC	CASSSRPSRSSYNEQFF
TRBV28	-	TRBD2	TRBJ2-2	TGTGCCAGCAGTCTCCTAGCGGGGGGGACCGGGGAGCTGTTTTTT	CASSLLAGGTGELFF
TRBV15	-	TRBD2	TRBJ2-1	TGTGCCACCAGCAGAGATTTACTAGCGGGAGATGAGCAGTTCTTC	CATSRDLLAGDEQFF
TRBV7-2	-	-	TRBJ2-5	TGTGCCACCGGGACTTCGCAAGAGACCCAGTACTTC	CATGTSQETQYF
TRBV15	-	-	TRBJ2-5	TGTGCCACCAGCAGAGATACGGTCAGCAGGTACCAAGAGACCCAGTACTTC	CATSRDTVSRYQETQYF
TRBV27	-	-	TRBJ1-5	TGTGCCAGCAGTTTCCTAACCCCCAACAGCAATCAGCCCCAGCATTTT	CASSFLTPNSNQPQHF
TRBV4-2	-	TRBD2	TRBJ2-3	TGTGCCAGCAGCAAGCTTTTAGCGGGAGAAGGGGGAGATACGCAGTATTTT	CASSKLLAGEGGDTQYF